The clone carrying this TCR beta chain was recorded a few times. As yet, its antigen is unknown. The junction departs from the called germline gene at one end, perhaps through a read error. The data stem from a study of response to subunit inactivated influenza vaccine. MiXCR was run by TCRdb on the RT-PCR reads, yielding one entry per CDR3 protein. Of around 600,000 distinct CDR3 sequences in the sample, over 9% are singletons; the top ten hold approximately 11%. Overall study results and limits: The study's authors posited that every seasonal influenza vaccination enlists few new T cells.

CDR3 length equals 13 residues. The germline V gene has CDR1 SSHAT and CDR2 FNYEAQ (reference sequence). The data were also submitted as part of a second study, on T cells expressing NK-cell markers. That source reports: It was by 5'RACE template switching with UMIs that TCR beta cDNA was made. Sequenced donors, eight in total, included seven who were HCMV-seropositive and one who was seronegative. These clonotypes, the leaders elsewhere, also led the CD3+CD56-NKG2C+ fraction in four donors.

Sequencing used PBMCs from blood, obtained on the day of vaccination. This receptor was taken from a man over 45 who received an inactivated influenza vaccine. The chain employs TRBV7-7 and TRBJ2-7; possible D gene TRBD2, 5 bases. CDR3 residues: CASSLTRGYEQYF. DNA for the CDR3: TGTGCTAGCAGCCTGACACGGGGCTACGAGCAGTACTTC.